This TCR beta chain emerged from a study of T cell responses to AZD1222 COVID-19 vaccine (dated by TCRdb to about 2021). In the study overall: AZD1222 recipients with second doses at about 4 weeks or about 12 weeks were pooled, because spike-specific TCR depth and breadth did not differ between schedules. Trial participants were enrolled by age into subgroups of 18-55, 56-69 and 70-plus years, and approximately 150, 30 and 60 TCR-sequenced participants, respectively, were included in these subgroups. TCR sequencing was performed for about 250 trial participants, of whom about 200 were given two doses of AZD1222 and some 26 were given two doses of MenACWY control vaccine. What the research found in general, with its limitations: Conclusions about previously exposed vaccinees are limited because only 5 or 6 AZD1222 recipients were SARS-CoV-2 seropositive at baseline. After two AZD1222 doses, spike-specific TCR breadth and depth were significantly higher than at day 0 and than in MenACWY recipients. Participants were mostly white British, with more females than males. The authors suggested clonal diversity may have been underestimated. Because no samples from the day 14 peak response were available, repertoires could be characterized only after the peak T cell response. The vaccine-associated CD4 TCRs covered the entire spike protein, and the dominant responses fell in regions 160-218 and 743-854. Nearly half of unique spike-specific TCRs reportedly recognized epitopes outside regions mutated in the B.1.351 and B.1.1.7 variants. In the small 56-69-year group, the increase in depth fell short of significance, most likely because of low power.

The CDR3 regions of human TCRbeta chains were subjected to immunosequencing. The paper's processing steps were these. Repertoire TCRs were checked for matches against a reference library of SARS-CoV-2-specific TCRs that had been generated using the MIRA antigen-specificity platform. Breadth meant the fraction of unique TCRs that were SARS-CoV-2-associated, whereas depth meant the fraction of total T cells that were SARS-CoV-2-associated. Using the MIRA data, every spike-specific TCR was mapped to the spike region that the TCR reacted to and assigned to either a CD4 or a CD8 class. Log10-transformed breadth and depth values were compared by one-way ANOVA with Sidak's multiple comparisons tests. TCRdb took this table from immuneACCESS and kept in-frame rearrangements with V and J called. Such tables lack part of the clones; where checked against another copy, unresolved V genes explain under half of the gap, and the rest is unexplained. V and J calls and clone size are given by that table; D and trimming were obtained from the DNA. Counted in this sample were tens of thousands of clones; 92% of them appeared once. Less than 6.5% of the sample is held by the ten biggest clonotypes.

This clone came up once. Its antigen is unknown. Base qualities are not at hand, and no much larger clone is one base apart. The intended sense of this specimen's time point label: baseline before first vaccination. Vaccinee samples were obtained from the UK trials COV001 and COV002, which included a single-blind randomized controlled phase 2/3 trial of AZD1222 (ChAdOx1 nCoV-19) in healthy adults. For TCRbeta chain sequencing, PBMC samples from trial participants were taken at day 0 and at day 28 after the second dose. Spanning cysteine to phenylalanine, the CDR3 consists of 17 amino acids. Only CDR3 DNA is held: 51 bases, read in frame from base 1. Trimmed from V: 5 bases; trimmed from J: 1 base; junction bases lacking a gene match: 10. The germline V gene (reference sequence) supplies CDR1 MNHEY and CDR2 SMNVEV.

The sample in question was peripheral blood, obtained on day 0 of AZD1222 vaccination. Here the chain combines TRBV27 and TRBJ2-2, with 7 bases aligning to TRBD2. This sequence originates from an adult in good health. This receptor has the CDR3 CASSPHRLALNTGELFF. Read as DNA, the sequence is TGTGCCAGCAGTCCCCACCGACTAGCCCTGAACACCGGGGAGCTGTTTTTT.